The next 14 T cell receptor beta chains were all read from a single sample in a study of blood T cell repertoires in COVID-19. Using immunoSEQ multiplex PCR, the repertoire was profiled, and TCRdb retains in-frame clones only, with some absent. The sample has about 89,000 clones, about 83% seen once. Sequencing used peripheral blood. The receptors were sampled from a man aged 70-80 years with COVID-19, enrolled during active disease.

J is TRBJ1-6 and V is TRBV19, with 7 positions matching TRBD1. V was pared by 4 bases and J by 11 bases, with 11 bases of the junction left unmatched. The CDR3 covers 15 residues. Germline V gives CDR1 LNHDA, CDR2 SQIVND (reference sequence). CDR3 nucleotides: TGTGCCAGTAGTACCCGGACAGGATCCCAACCACCCCTCCACTTT. It yields the protein CASSTRTGSQPPLHF.

V is TRBV28 and J is TRBJ1-1, with a weak D call TRBD1 (5 bases). V was cut by 2 bases and J by 3 bases, with 19 bases left in between. Germline CDR1 is MDHEN and CDR2 is SYDVKM. The length of the CDR3 is 17 residues. The CDR3 protein is CASSLGSRLIGDTEAFF. The CDR3 DNA reads TGTGCCAGCAGTTTAGGGTCTCGATTGATAGGGGACACTGAAGCTTTCTTT.

The chain uses TRBV15 and TRBJ1-5; D is undetermined. The CDR3 spans 13 residues. Germline lookup yields CDR1 LNHNV and CDR2 YYDKDF (reference sequence). Trimming pared 0 bases from V and 7 bases from J, leaving 7 bases between. The CDR3 loop is CATSREGPQPQHF. Here the CDR3 DNA reads TGTGCCACCAGCAGAGAGGGCCCCCAGCCCCAGCATTTT. Variable domain in full (rest from reference TRBV15 and TRBJ1-5): DAMVIQNPRYQVTQFGKPVTLSCSQTLNHNVMYWYQQKSSQAPKLLFHYYDKDFNNEADTPDNFQSRRPNTSFCFLDIRSPGLGDTAMYLCATSREGPQPQHFGDGTRLSIL.

The J gene is TRBJ1-1, the V gene TRBV19; D is perhaps TRBD1 (5 bases). The ends were cut back, 7 bases at V and 6 bases at J, with 18 bases in the middle. CDR1 LNHDA and CDR2 SQIVND come from the germline V gene (reference sequence). The CDR3 extends over 14 amino acids. CDR3 DNA sequence: TGTGCCAGTACCGCCCGATGGGGCTCCCCTGAAGCTTTCTTT. Residues: CASTARWGSPEAFF.

This clone appeared a single time. The chain couples TRBV6-5 to TRBJ1-2; perhaps TRBD1 as D (6 bases). Trimming took 7 bases from V and 4 from J, leaving 16 bases between them. The CDR3 is 14 amino acids. CDR1 and CDR2 from the germline V gene are MNHEY and SVGAGI. In nucleotides, the CDR3 is TGTGCCAGCACCATATCCGCAGGGGTCTATGGCTACACCTTC. As protein: CASTISAGVYGYTF.

The V call is TRBV9, the J call TRBJ1-6; D possibly corresponds to TRBD1 (6 bases). CDR1 is SGDLS and CDR2 is YYNGEE in the germline V gene. Trimming cost V 0 bases and J 7 bases, with 14 bases left between them. The CDR3 runs 16 residues. This CDR3 reads CASSVGGQGGNSPLHF. DNA for the CDR3: TGTGCCAGCAGCGTAGGGGGGCAGGGTGGAAATTCACCCCTCCACTTT. The complete variable domain, with remaining parts taken from reference TRBV9 and TRBJ1-6, reads DSGVTQTPKHLITATGQRVTLRCSPRSGDLSVYWYQQSLDQGLQFLIQYYNGEERAKGNILERFSAQQFPDLHSELNLSSLELGDSALYFCASSVGGQGGNSPLHFGNGTRLTVT.

The rearrangement uses TRBV2 and TRBJ1-4, with no clear D. V dropped 3 bases and J dropped 11 bases, with 19 bases sitting between them. This CDR3 comprises 15 residues. Germline CDR1 SNHLY, CDR2 FYNNEI. The DNA for the CDR3 is TGTGCCAGCAGTGAGGGTGGGAGTTATGGAGAGAAACTGTTTTTT. Translation gives CASSEGGSYGEKLFF.

This chain connects TRBV28 to TRBJ2-7; 10 bases align to TRBD1. Trimming cost V 4 bases and J 2 bases; bases outside gene matches: 5. This CDR3 region has 15 residues. CDR1 is MDHEN and CDR2 is SYDVKM in the germline V gene. CDR3: CASSSAGTGAYEQYF. The CDR3, as DNA: TGTGCCAGCAGTTCCGCCGGGACAGGGGCCTACGAGCAGTACTTC.

This clone was recorded only once. V is TRBV6-2 or TRBV6-3 and J is TRBJ1-1; 7 nucleotides align to TRBD1. This CDR3 contains 13 residues. After removal of 5 bases from V and 4 bases from J, the junction contained 4 bases not matched to a gene. The germline V gene encodes CDR1 MNHEY and CDR2 SVGEGT. CDR3 amino acids: CASSPGQATEAFF. Here the CDR3 DNA reads TGTGCCAGCAGTCCAGGACAGGCCACTGAAGCTTTCTTT.

This clone has only a few counts. The V call is TRBV19, the J call TRBJ1-2; a weak D match, TRBD1 (6 bases). V shed 7 bases and J shed 7 bases, with 13 bases lying between them. The CDR3 loop spans 12 amino acids. Per germline, CDR1 LNHDA and CDR2 SQIVND (reference sequence). The CDR3 is CASKAGATGYTF. CDR3 bases: TGTGCCAGTAAGGCAGGGGCCACTGGCTACACCTTC.

The chain carries TRBV28 and TRBJ2-7, with 10 bases fitting TRBD1. The V and J ends lost 5 bases and 2 bases, in that order; junction bases with no gene match: 3. The CDR3 runs to 14 residues. CDR1 and CDR2 (germline): MDHEN, SYDVKM. CDR3 amino acids: CASSLGTGAYEQYF. For the CDR3, the DNA is TGTGCCAGCAGTCTCGGGACAGGGGCCTACGAGCAGTACTTC.

The rearrangement uses TRBV19 and TRBJ1-2, with no clear D. This CDR3 is 14 amino acids long. V lost 3 bases and J 4 bases, leaving 12 bases between the germline ends. Germline V gene data show CDR1 as LNHDA and CDR2 as SQIVND (reference sequence). CDR3 in DNA: TGTGCCAGTAGTATCGCGGGGATCGTCTATGGCTACACCTTC. This encodes CASSIAGIVYGYTF. The full variable domain, completed using reference TRBV19 and TRBJ1-2, is DGGITQSPKYLFRKEGQNVTLSCEQNLNHDAMYWYRQDPGQGLRLIYYSQIVNDFQKGDIAEGYSVSREKKESFPLTVTSAQKNPTAFYLCASSIAGIVYGYTFGSGTRLTVV.

Worth noting for this clone: One junction end does not reproduce the germline sequence, and a read error may be involved. This chain links TRBV12-3 or TRBV12-4 with TRBJ2-5; 7 bases agree with TRBD1. The CDR3 spans 13 residues. The CDR3 sequence: CASSLRGQGTQYF. CDR3 DNA: TGTGCCAGCAGTTTAAGGGGGCAAGGGACCCAGTACTTC.

The rearrangement links TRBV7-2 to TRBJ2-1; TRBD2 aligns across 9 bases. With 0 bases clipped from V and 6 bases from J, the junction kept 6 bases outside the gene matches. The germline gives CDR1 SGHTA, CDR2 FQGNSA. The CDR3 covers 16 residues. Here the CDR3 reads CASSLARTSEFNEQFF. The CDR3 DNA reads as TGTGCCAGCAGCTTAGCCCGGACTAGCGAGTTCAATGAGCAGTTCTTC.